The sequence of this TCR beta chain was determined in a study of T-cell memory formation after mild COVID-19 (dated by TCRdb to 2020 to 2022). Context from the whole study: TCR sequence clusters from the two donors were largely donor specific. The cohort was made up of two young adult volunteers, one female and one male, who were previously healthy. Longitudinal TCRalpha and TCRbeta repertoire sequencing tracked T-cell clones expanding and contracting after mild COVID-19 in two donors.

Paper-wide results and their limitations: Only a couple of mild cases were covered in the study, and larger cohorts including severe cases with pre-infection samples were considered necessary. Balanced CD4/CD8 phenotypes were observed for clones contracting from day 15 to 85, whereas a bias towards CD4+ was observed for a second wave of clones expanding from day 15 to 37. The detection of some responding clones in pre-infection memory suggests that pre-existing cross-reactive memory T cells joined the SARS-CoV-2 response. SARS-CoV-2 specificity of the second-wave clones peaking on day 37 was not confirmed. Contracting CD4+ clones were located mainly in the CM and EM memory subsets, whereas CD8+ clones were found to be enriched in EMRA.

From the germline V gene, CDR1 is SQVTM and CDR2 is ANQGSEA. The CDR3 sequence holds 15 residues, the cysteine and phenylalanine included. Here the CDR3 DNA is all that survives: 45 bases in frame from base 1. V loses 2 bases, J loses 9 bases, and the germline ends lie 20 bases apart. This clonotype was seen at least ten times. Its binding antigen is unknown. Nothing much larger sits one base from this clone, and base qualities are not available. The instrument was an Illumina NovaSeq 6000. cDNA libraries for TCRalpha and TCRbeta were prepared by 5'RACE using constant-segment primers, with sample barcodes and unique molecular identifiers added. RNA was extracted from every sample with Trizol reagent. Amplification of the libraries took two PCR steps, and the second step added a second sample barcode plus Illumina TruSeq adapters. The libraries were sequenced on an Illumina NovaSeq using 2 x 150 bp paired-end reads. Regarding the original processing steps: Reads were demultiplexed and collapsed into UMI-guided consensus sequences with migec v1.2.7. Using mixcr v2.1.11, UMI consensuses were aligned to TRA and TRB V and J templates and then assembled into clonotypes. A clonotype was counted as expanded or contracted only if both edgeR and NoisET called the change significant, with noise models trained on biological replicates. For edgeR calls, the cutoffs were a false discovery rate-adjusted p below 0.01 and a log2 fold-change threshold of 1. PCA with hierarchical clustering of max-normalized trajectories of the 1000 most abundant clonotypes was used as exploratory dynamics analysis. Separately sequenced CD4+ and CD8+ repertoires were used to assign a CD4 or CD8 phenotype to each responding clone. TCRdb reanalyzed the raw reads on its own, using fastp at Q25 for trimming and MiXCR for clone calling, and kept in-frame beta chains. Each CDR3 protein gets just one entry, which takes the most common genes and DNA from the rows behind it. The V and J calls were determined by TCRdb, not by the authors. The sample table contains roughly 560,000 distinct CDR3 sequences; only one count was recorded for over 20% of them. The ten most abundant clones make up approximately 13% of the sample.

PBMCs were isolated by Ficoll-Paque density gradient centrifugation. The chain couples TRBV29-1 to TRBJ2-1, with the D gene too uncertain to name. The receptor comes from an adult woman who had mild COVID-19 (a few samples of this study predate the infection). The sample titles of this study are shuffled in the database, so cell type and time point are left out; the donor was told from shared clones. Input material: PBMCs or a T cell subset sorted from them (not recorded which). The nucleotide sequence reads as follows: TGCAGCGTTGAATCCCCCCGCGCCCGCACGGGTGAGCAGTTCTTC. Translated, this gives CSVESPRARTGEQFF.